Shown below are 6 T cell receptor beta chains from a single sample sequenced in a study of blood T cell repertoires in COVID-19. Assay: immunoSEQ multiplex PCR; the TCRdb copy retains only in-frame clones and omits some. This table holds 200,000 or so clones, around three quarters found once. Specimen: peripheral blood. These receptors were obtained from a woman in her 70s with acute or convalescent COVID-19.

The rearrangement links TRBV24-1 to TRBJ2-2, with 9 nucleotides matching TRBD1. Germline V gene data show CDR1 as KGHDR and CDR2 as SFDVKD. The CDR3 spans 15 residues. V was clipped by 6 bases and J by 4 bases; unmatched bases: 5. The CDR3 DNA reads TGTGCCACCAGTTATGGGACAGGGCTCACCGGGGAGCTGTTTTTT. Protein: CATSYGTGLTGELFF.

The V call is TRBV7-2, the J call TRBJ1-1; D not resolved. The CDR3 covers 13 residues. Trimming left V 3 bases short and J 3 bases short, with 8 bases between. Germline V gives CDR1 SGHTA, CDR2 FQGNSA. The CDR3 DNA sequence: TGTGCCAGCAGCTTTGGGCGAGACACTGAAGCTTTCTTT. Protein sequence: CASSFGRDTEAFF. The variable domain in full, with the rest retrieved from reference TRBV7-2 and TRBJ1-1, is GAGVSQSPSNKVTEKGKDVELRCDPISGHTALYWYRQSLGQGLEFLIYFQGNSAPDKSGLPSDRFSAERTGGSVSTLTIQRTQQEDSAVYLCASSFGRDTEAFFGQGTRLTVV.

V usage is TRBV7-2 and J usage is TRBJ1-5, with D unclear. V gave up 5 bases and J gave up 4 bases, with 9 bases separating them. The V gene's germline CDR1 is SGHTA and CDR2 FQGNSA. This CDR3 contains 13 residues. For the CDR3, the DNA is TGTGCCAGCAGCATTAGACTGAATCAGCCCCAGCATTTT. It codes for CASSIRLNQPQHF.

This clone was seen more than once but under ten times. The chain couples TRBV27 to TRBJ2-1; TRBD1 agrees at 8 bases. This CDR3 spans 20 amino acids. The V gene's germline CDR1 is MNHEY and CDR2 SMNVEV (reference sequence). V was clipped by 6 bases and J by 7 bases; unmatched bases: 26. This CDR3 reads CASRSDGRDRSGHSRNEQFF. The CDR3 DNA follows: TGTGCCAGCAGATCCGACGGAAGGGACAGGAGCGGTCATTCTAGGAATGAGCAGTTCTTC.

J is TRBJ2-7 and V is TRBV23-1; a weak D match, TRBD2 (5 bases). TRBV23-1 is an open reading frame whose function is uncertain. Trimming took 4 bases from V and 0 from J, leaving 13 bases between them. The CDR3 covers 15 residues. CDR3 DNA: TGCGCCAGCAGTCGGGTTTCGGGGATCTCCTACGAGCAGTACTTC. It encodes CASSRVSGISYEQYF.

The CDR3 loop is CASSKREWADTQYF. The DNA for the CDR3 is TGCGCCAGCAGTAAGCGGGAGTGGGCAGATACGCAGTATTTT. The chain links TRBV5-1 to TRBJ2-3; 8 bases map to TRBD2. The CDR3 covers 14 residues. The germline CDR1 and CDR2 sequences are SGHRS and YFSETQ. V gave up 5 bases and J gave up 4 bases; unmatched junction bases: 6. Full variable domain (remainder filled in from reference TRBV5-1 and TRBJ2-3): KAGVTQTPRYLIKTRGQQVTLSCSPISGHRSVSWYQQTPGQGLQFLFEYFSETQRNKGNFPGRFSGRQFSNSRSEMNVSTLELGDSALYLCASSKREWADTQYFGPGTRLTVL.